This is a list of T cell receptor beta chains from one sample in a study of cytomegalovirus exposure and HLA in healthy donors. Only in-frame clones appear in the TCRdb table, and some are missing; sequencing was by immunoSEQ multiplex PCR. Of 100,000 to 150,000 clones listed, approximately 78% are singletons. The specimen sequenced was PBMCs. These receptors were taken from a woman aged 40-49 years in good health and CMV-seronegative. CDR3s include the opening cysteine and the closing phenylalanine or tryptophan. The order of the fields is V gene, clone size, J gene, D gene, CDR3 DNA, CDR3 protein. D genes are given only for firm matches. Only some rows state a clone size, as once, few, many or a class for expanded clones.

V gene: TRBV19; clone size: few; J gene: TRBJ2-7; D gene: TRBD1; CDR3 DNA: TGTGCCAGTAGTACACAGGGGGGTGCCAGCTACGAGCAGTACTTC; CDR3 protein: CASSTQGGASYEQYF
V gene: TRBV10-3; clone size: NA; J gene: TRBJ1-5; D gene: TRBD1; CDR3 DNA: TGTGCCATCAGTGAGTCGAAGGGGGCTGCTGGCAATCAGCCCCAGCATTTT; CDR3 protein: CAISESKGAAGNQPQHF
V gene: TRBV5-1; clone size: NA; J gene: TRBJ2-5; D gene: NA; CDR3 DNA: TGCGCCAGCGGCACCGGAGAAGAGACCCAGTACTTC; CDR3 protein: CASGTGEETQYF
V gene: TRBV28; clone size: NA; J gene: TRBJ1-5; D gene: NA; CDR3 DNA: TGTGCCAGCAGTTTCTCCAGAGGGGGGGTTAGAAATCAGCCCCAGCATTTT; CDR3 protein: CASSFSRGGVRNQPQHF
V gene: TRBV7-8; clone size: NA; J gene: TRBJ2-1; D gene: NA; CDR3 DNA: TGTGCCAGCAGCTTGGAAGCGCCTGTAACCTACAATGAGCAGTTCTTC; CDR3 protein: CASSLEAPVTYNEQFF
V gene: TRBV9; clone size: NA; J gene: TRBJ2-5; D gene: TRBD2; CDR3 DNA: TGTGCCAGCAGCGTAGGTCCAGCGGGGGGGGAAGAGACCCAGTACTTC; CDR3 protein: CASSVGPAGGEETQYF
V gene: TRBV7-3; clone size: once; J gene: TRBJ2-3; D gene: NA; CDR3 DNA: TGTGCCAGCAGCTTAATGGCGGGGGATACGCAGTATTTT; CDR3 protein: CASSLMAGDTQYF
V gene: TRBV6-5; clone size: NA; J gene: TRBJ2-7; D gene: NA; CDR3 DNA: TGTGCCAGCCAAAAAACGGACAGTAGCAACGAGCAGTACTTC; CDR3 protein: CASQKTDSSNEQYF
V gene: TRBV28; clone size: NA; J gene: TRBJ1-1; D gene: TRBD1; CDR3 DNA: TGTGCCAGCAGTTTATTTCAGGGGGCCCTTGAAGCTTTCTTT; CDR3 protein: CASSLFQGALEAFF
V gene: TRBV28; clone size: NA; J gene: TRBJ1-1; D gene: TRBD1; CDR3 DNA: TGTGCCAGCAGTTTGCAGGGGGCAACTGAAGCTTTCTTT; CDR3 protein: CASSLQGATEAFF
V gene: TRBV6-1; clone size: NA; J gene: TRBJ2-3; D gene: NA; CDR3 DNA: TGTGCCAGCAGGGCAGGGGTAGCTACAGATACGCAGTATTTT; CDR3 protein: CASRAGVATDTQYF
V gene: TRBV28; clone size: NA; J gene: TRBJ1-2; D gene: TRBD1; CDR3 DNA: TGTGCCAGCAGTTCCCCCCAGGGGGTGATCGGCTACACCTTC; CDR3 protein: CASSSPQGVIGYTF
V gene: TRBV2; clone size: NA; J gene: TRBJ2-1; D gene: TRBD2; CDR3 DNA: TGTGCCAGCAGTAGAGGACTAGGAACCCACAATGAGCAGTTCTTC; CDR3 protein: CASSRGLGTHNEQFF
V gene: TRBV19; clone size: NA; J gene: TRBJ2-3; D gene: TRBD1; CDR3 DNA: TGTGCCAGTAGTATACCCCCGGGACAGGGGGCAGATACGCAGTATTTT; CDR3 protein: CASSIPPGQGADTQYF
V gene: TRBV19; clone size: NA; J gene: TRBJ1-5; D gene: NA; CDR3 DNA: TGTGCCAGTAGTATCCAACTATTCGCGTTCGTACCCCAGCATTTT; CDR3 protein: CASSIQLFAFVPQHF
V gene: TRBV6-5; clone size: NA; J gene: TRBJ1-6; D gene: TRBD1; CDR3 DNA: TGTGCCAGCAGTTACTCGGACAGGATAATTTCACCCCTCCACTTT; CDR3 protein: CASSYSDRIISPLHF
V gene: TRBV7-9; clone size: NA; J gene: TRBJ2-1; D gene: TRBD2; CDR3 DNA: TGTTCCAGCAGCGATAAGACTAGCCCCAATGAGCAGTTCTTC; CDR3 protein: CSSSDKTSPNEQFF
V gene: TRBV19; clone size: NA; J gene: TRBJ2-2; D gene: NA; CDR3 DNA: TGTGCCAGTAGTATAGAACAGACGAACACCGGGGAGCTGTTTTTT; CDR3 protein: CASSIEQTNTGELFF
V gene: TRBV7-9; clone size: NA; J gene: TRBJ2-2; D gene: TRBD2; CDR3 DNA: TGTGCCAGCATGCTAGCGGAGAACACCGGGGAGCTGTTTTTT; CDR3 protein: CASMLAENTGELFF
V gene: TRBV7-2; clone size: NA; J gene: TRBJ1-5; D gene: NA; CDR3 DNA: TGTGCCAGCAGCTGGAGCCCGTCGCAAGGCCATCAGCCCCAGCATTTT; CDR3 protein: CASSWSPSQGHQPQHF
V gene: TRBV5-6; clone size: NA; J gene: TRBJ2-7; D gene: NA; CDR3 DNA: TGTGCCAGCGGGAGAGAAAAGCAGTACTTC; CDR3 protein: CASGREKQYF
V gene: TRBV6-1; clone size: NA; J gene: TRBJ2-1; D gene: TRBD1; CDR3 DNA: TGTGCCAGCAGTGCCACAGGGGGTTACTACAATGAGCAGTTCTTC; CDR3 protein: CASSATGGYYNEQFF
V gene: TRBV19; clone size: NA; J gene: TRBJ2-5; D gene: TRBD1; CDR3 DNA: TGTGCCAGTAGTATCAACAGGGGCGTCCGGGAGACCCAGTACTTC; CDR3 protein: CASSINRGVRETQYF
V gene: TRBV27; clone size: once; J gene: TRBJ1-1; D gene: TRBD1; CDR3 DNA: TGTGCCAGCAGTCGACGGACAGGGCGGGGGCGGGGGGGGCCTAACACTGAAGCTTTCTTT; CDR3 protein: CASSRRTGRGRGGPNTEAFF
V gene: TRBV6-1; clone size: NA; J gene: TRBJ1-6; D gene: TRBD1; CDR3 DNA: TGTGCCAGCAGTGTCGGACAGGGCTCCAATTCACCCCTCCACTTT; CDR3 protein: CASSVGQGSNSPLHF
V gene: TRBV28; clone size: NA; J gene: TRBJ2-2; D gene: TRBD2; CDR3 DNA: TGTGCCAGCACCCCCCGAGGGGCGGGAGGTGTCGGGGAGCTGTTTTTT; CDR3 protein: CASTPRGAGGVGELFF
V gene: TRBV7-8; clone size: NA; J gene: TRBJ2-5; D gene: NA; CDR3 DNA: TGTGCCAGCAGCTTAGCGGGGGCAGGGGTGGAGACCCAGTACTTC; CDR3 protein: CASSLAGAGVETQYF
V gene: TRBV7-9; clone size: once; J gene: TRBJ2-2; D gene: NA; CDR3 DNA: TGTGCCAGCAGCCAATATGGACTTAGGAACACCGGGGAGCTGTTTTTT; CDR3 protein: CASSQYGLRNTGELFF
V gene: TRBV27; clone size: few; J gene: TRBJ1-6; D gene: NA; CDR3 DNA: TGTGCCAGCAGACACACTAGCTCCTATAATTCACCCCTCCACTTT; CDR3 protein: CASRHTSSYNSPLHF
V gene: TRBV19; clone size: NA; J gene: TRBJ1-5; D gene: NA; CDR3 DNA: TGTGCCAGTAGTATAGTCAGGGCTTATCAGCCCCAGCATTTT; CDR3 protein: CASSIVRAYQPQHF
V gene: TRBV28; clone size: NA; J gene: TRBJ2-1; D gene: NA; CDR3 DNA: TGTGCCAGCAGTGCCCACCTGTCGGTGAATGAGCAGTTCTTC; CDR3 protein: CASSAHLSVNEQFF
V gene: TRBV28; clone size: NA; J gene: TRBJ2-7; D gene: NA; CDR3 DNA: TGTGCCAGCAGTGCAACCCGGGACTGGCTCTACGAGCAGTACTTC; CDR3 protein: CASSATRDWLYEQYF
V gene: TRBV27; clone size: few; J gene: TRBJ2-2; D gene: NA; CDR3 DNA: TGTGCCAGCAGCCCCCGGACTACAATTCTCGGGCCCGGGGAGCTGTTTTTT; CDR3 protein: CASSPRTTILGPGELFF
V gene: TRBV6-5; clone size: NA; J gene: TRBJ1-5; D gene: TRBD1; CDR3 DNA: TGTGCCAGCAGTAGACAGGGGAATCAGCCCCAGCATTTT; CDR3 protein: CASSRQGNQPQHF
V gene: TRBV12-2; clone size: NA; J gene: TRBJ2-2; D gene: NA; CDR3 DNA: TGTGCAAGTCGCTCCCGGGGTAGGAGGGACGGAAACACCGGGGAGCTGTTTTTT; CDR3 protein: CASRSRGRRDGNTGELFF
V gene: TRBV10-2; clone size: NA; J gene: TRBJ2-1; D gene: TRBD2; CDR3 DNA: TGCGCCAGCAGTGAATCTAGCGGACAAGCCTACAATGAGCAGTTCTTC; CDR3 protein: CASSESSGQAYNEQFF
V gene: TRBV6-5; clone size: NA; J gene: TRBJ1-5; D gene: NA; CDR3 DNA: TGTGCCAGCAGTTACTCGGCAAATCAGCCCCAGCATTTT; CDR3 protein: CASSYSANQPQHF
V gene: TRBV5-4; clone size: NA; J gene: TRBJ1-4; D gene: NA; CDR3 DNA: TGTGCCAGCAGCCAGCGGGAAGGGGGGCTTAATGAAAAACTGTTTTTT; CDR3 protein: CASSQREGGLNEKLFF
V gene: TRBV27; clone size: NA; J gene: TRBJ2-5; D gene: TRBD1; CDR3 DNA: TGTGCCAGCAGTACCCGACAGGGAGAGACCCAGTACTTC; CDR3 protein: CASSTRQGETQYF
V gene: TRBV27; clone size: NA; J gene: TRBJ2-7; D gene: NA; CDR3 DNA: TGTGCCAGCAGTTCCTACAGGGCCCAGTACTTC; CDR3 protein: CASSSYRAQYF
V gene: TRBV27; clone size: NA; J gene: TRBJ2-7; D gene: NA; CDR3 DNA: TGTGCCAGCAGTGAGCGTTGGATGTCCTACGAGCAGTACTTC; CDR3 protein: CASSERWMSYEQYF
V gene: TRBV11-2; clone size: NA; J gene: TRBJ1-3; D gene: NA; CDR3 DNA: TGTGCCAGCAGCTTAGAGCCCCCCACCGGGGCTGGAAACACCATATATTTT; CDR3 protein: CASSLEPPTGAGNTIYF
V gene: TRBV7-2; clone size: NA; J gene: TRBJ2-7; D gene: TRBD2; CDR3 DNA: TGTGCCAGCAGCGTACCGACTAGCGGGAGCTACGAGCAGTACTTC; CDR3 protein: CASSVPTSGSYEQYF